This T cell receptor (beta chain) was sequenced for a study of blood T cell repertoires in COVID-19. Study at large: Researchers got acute and convalescent COVID-19 samples from the United States, Italy and Spain.

V was shortened by 1 base and J by 4 bases, with 7 bases between the two germline ends. The CDR3 spans 14 residues. Germline values: CDR1 LNHDA, CDR2 SQIVND (reference sequence). Authors' data handling: Counts of nucleated cells, estimated from reference gene primer amplification, were obtained. Assay: immunoSEQ multiplex PCR; the TCRdb copy retains only in-frame clones and omits some. D and trimming were read from the DNA, whereas the V and J calls and clone size are those reported in that table. The sample yields 200,000 to 300,000 clones, over 80% seen once. V is TRBV19 and J is TRBJ2-2, with a weak D call TRBD1 (5 bases). This TCR was recovered from a young man who had recovered from COVID-19. Sequences were obtained from peripheral blood. CDR3 sequence reads: CASSIGQFTGELFF. The CDR3, as DNA: TGTGCCAGTAGTATAGGACAGTTCACCGGGGAGCTGTTTTTT.